The source of this T cell receptor beta chain is a study of cytomegalovirus exposure and HLA in healthy donors. Findings and caveats of the study: Previous analysis showed most TCR beta V segments were productive about 87% or about 30% of the time. Among TCR beta chains of equal frequency, HLA-associated ones were more clonally expanded in a later analysis.

Deletions cut 4 bases from V and 3 bases from J, with 8 bases between. This CDR3 has 12 amino acids. Germline values: CDR1 SGHKS, CDR2 YYEKEE (reference sequence). The PCR was carried out with 60 Vbeta primers and 13 Jbeta primers. Assay: immunoSEQ multiplex PCR; the TCRdb copy retains only in-frame clones and omits some. The sample has about 190,000 clones; around 82% are singletons. Healthy individuals who donated bone marrow served as the donors. A note on this clone: Its specificity is unknown. One base away lies a much larger clone, so this may be a sequencing read error.

V and J are TRBV5-5 and TRBJ2-7; weak D call: TRBD1 (5 bases). This sequence originates from a young man in good health and CMV-seronegative. Specimen: PBMCs. The CDR3 DNA follows: TGTGCCAGCAGCCAGGACAACTACGAGCAGTACTTC. It is translated as CASSQDNYEQYF.